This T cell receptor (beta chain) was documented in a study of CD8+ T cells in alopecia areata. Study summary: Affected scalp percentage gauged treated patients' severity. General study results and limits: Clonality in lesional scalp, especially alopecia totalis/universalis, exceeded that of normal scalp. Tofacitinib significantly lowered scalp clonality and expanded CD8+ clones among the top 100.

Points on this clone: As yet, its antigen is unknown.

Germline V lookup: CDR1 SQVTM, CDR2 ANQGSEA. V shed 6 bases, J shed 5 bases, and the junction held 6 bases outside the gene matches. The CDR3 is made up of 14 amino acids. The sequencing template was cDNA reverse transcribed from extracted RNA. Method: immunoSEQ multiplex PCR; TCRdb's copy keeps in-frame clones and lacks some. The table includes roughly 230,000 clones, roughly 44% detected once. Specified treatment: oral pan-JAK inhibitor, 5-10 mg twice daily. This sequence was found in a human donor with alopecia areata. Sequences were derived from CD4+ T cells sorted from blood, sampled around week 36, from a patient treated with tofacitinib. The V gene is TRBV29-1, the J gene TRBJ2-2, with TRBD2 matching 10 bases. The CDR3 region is CSVSSGRGTGELFF. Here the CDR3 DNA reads TGCAGCGTATCAAGCGGGAGGGGTACCGGGGAGCTGTTTTTT.